One and the same sample provided the 22 T cell receptor beta chains below, sequenced in a study of T cell clonotyping in hematopoietic cell transplantation. The assay was immunoSEQ multiplex PCR, and TCRdb's table has in-frame clones only and misses some. The sample yields 35,000 to 45,000 clones, 94% seen once. The sequencing input was peripheral blood mononuclear cells. These receptors came from a woman aged 50 to 65 in good health. Some clones in this sample may be carry-over from other donors' samples.

The chain has TRBV5-1 and TRBJ2-2; D uncertain. The V end was cut by 6 bases, the J end by 0 bases, with 6 bases between. This CDR3 is built from 13 residues. The germline CDR1 and CDR2 sequences are SGHRS and YFSETQ. The CDR3 loop reads CASKASNTGELFF. The CDR3 DNA reads TGCGCCAGCAAGGCTTCGAACACCGGGGAGCTGTTTTTT.

The rearrangement uses TRBV25-1 and TRBJ2-1; 9 nucleotides align to TRBD2. This CDR3 is 18 amino acids long. The trim removed 0 bases at V and 0 bases at J, leaving 6 bases unmatched. From germline, CDR1 is MGHDK and CDR2 SYGVNS. The CDR3 here is CASSEYGTSWSSYNEQFF. CDR3 sequence (DNA): TGTGCCAGCAGTGAATACGGGACTAGCTGGAGCTCCTACAATGAGCAGTTCTTC. The entire variable domain, with the rest obtained from reference TRBV25-1 and TRBJ2-1, is as follows: EADIYQTPRYLVIGTGKKITLECSQTMGHDKMYWYQQDPGMELHLIHYSYGVNSTEKGDLSSESTVSRIRTEHFPLTLESARPSHTSQYLCASSEYGTSWSSYNEQFFGPGTRLTVL.

This clone appeared a single time. The V and J genes are TRBV7-9 and TRBJ2-3; 10 bases map to TRBD1. CDR3 length: 15 residues. The ends lost 5 bases at V and 3 bases at J; junction bases unmatched: 5. Germline V gives CDR1 SEHNR, CDR2 FQNEAQ (reference sequence). The CDR3 nucleotides read TGTGCCAGCAGCCTGGACAGGGGGGGGACAGATACGCAGTATTTT. Its translation is CASSLDRGGTDTQYF.

The chain combines TRBV7-2 with TRBJ1-5, with unresolved D. V lost 4 bases and J 0 bases, leaving 4 bases between the germline ends. CDR1 SGHTA and CDR2 FQGNSA come from the germline V gene. The CDR3 has 13 residues. The chain's CDR3 is CASSYDSNQPQHF. For the CDR3, the DNA is TGTGCCAGCAGCTACGATAGCAATCAGCCCCAGCATTTT.

The chain uses TRBV5-4 and TRBJ1-2, with a possible D match to TRBD1 (5 bases). CDR1 is SGHNT, CDR2 YYREEE, per germline (reference sequence). V was cut by 3 bases and J by 4 bases, with 16 bases left in between. The CDR3 consists of 15 residues. This chain's CDR3 is CASSWGREGTYGYTF. CDR3 sequence (DNA): TGTGCCAGCAGCTGGGGTCGGGAAGGGACCTATGGCTACACCTTC.

This clone was counted once. This chain uses TRBV7-9 with TRBJ1-2; 10 bases align to TRBD1. Germline V gene sequence: CDR1 SEHNR, CDR2 FQNEAQ (reference sequence). This CDR3 contains 16 residues. The ends lost 7 bases at V and 4 bases at J; junction bases unmatched: 12. The CDR3: CASTPPGDRGTYGYTF. The CDR3 DNA follows: TGTGCCAGCACCCCACCCGGGGACAGGGGTACCTATGGCTACACCTTC.

The chain is built from TRBV7-2 and TRBJ1-2, with a possible D match to TRBD1 (5 bases). Germline-derived CDR1 and CDR2 are SGHTA and FQGNSA. Between the trimmed V and J ends, which lost 5 bases and 1 base, there was a span of 11 bases. The CDR3 covers 14 residues. The CDR3 DNA is TGTGCCAGCAGCCCCCGGGACGTTAACTATGGCTACACCTTC. Its protein is CASSPRDVNYGYTF. The variable domain in full, with the rest retrieved from reference TRBV7-2 and TRBJ1-2, is GAGVSQSPSNKVTEKGKDVELRCDPISGHTALYWYRQSLGQGLEFLIYFQGNSAPDKSGLPSDRFSAERTGGSVSTLTIQRTQQEDSAVYLCASSPRDVNYGYTFGSGTRLTVV.

This clone was seen only a few times. The chain combines TRBV2 with TRBJ1-1; D is possibly TRBD1 (5 bases). Trimming stripped 5 bases from V and 7 bases from J, with 11 bases between. This CDR3 has 12 amino acids. In germline, CDR1 is SNHLY, CDR2 FYNNEI. CDR3 residues: CASSLDTSEAFF. As DNA, the CDR3 is TGTGCCAGCAGTTTGGACACCAGTGAAGCTTTCTTT. Full variable domain (rest looked up from reference TRBV2 and TRBJ1-1): EPEVTQTPSHQVTQMGQEVILRCVPISNHLYFYWYRQILGQKVEFLVSFYNNEISEKSEIFDDQFSVERPDGSNFTLKIRSTKLEDSAMYFCASSLDTSEAFFGQGTRLTVV.

Only one count was recorded for this clone. V and J are TRBV27 and TRBJ1-4; the D is unclear. There are 16 residues in the CDR3. Germline V CDR1 and CDR2: MNHEY, SMNVEV (reference sequence). Trimming removed 3 bases at V and 0 bases at J, with 11 bases between. In DNA form, the CDR3 reads TGTGCCAGCAGTTTGGAGAGGCCTGCAACTAATGAAAAACTGTTTTTT. It is translated as CASSLERPATNEKLFF.

The CDR3 DNA reads TGTGCCAGCAGTTACGCGACGGACTCTAGCACAGATACGCAGTATTTT. It encodes CASSYATDSSTDTQYF. The gene calls are TRBV6-6 and TRBJ2-3; maybe TRBD2 (5 bases). Germline V gene data show CDR1 as MNHNY and CDR2 as SVGAGI (reference sequence). The CDR3 has 16 residues. V gave up 2 bases and J gave up 0 bases, with 12 bases separating them.

This chain joins TRBV29-1 and TRBJ1-1; perhaps TRBD1 as D (6 bases). V lost 7 bases, J lost 4 bases, and 13 bases lay in between. Germline CDR1 is SQVTM and CDR2 is ANQGSEA. The CDR3 is 12 amino acids. CDR3 loop: CSATGQGTEAFF. The CDR3 bases are TGCAGCGCAACAGGGCAGGGCACTGAAGCTTTCTTT.

This clone was counted a single time. This chain joins TRBV5-6 and TRBJ1-5; no clear D. V gave up 0 bases and J gave up 0 bases, with 7 bases separating them. There are 15 residues in the CDR3. Germline assignment: CDR1 SGHDT and CDR2 YYEEEE. CDR3: CASSLGGDSNQPQHF. The CDR3 DNA reads TGTGCCAGCAGCTTGGGCGGGGATAGCAATCAGCCCCAGCATTTT.

The J gene is TRBJ1-5, the V gene TRBV4-3, with D maybe TRBD1 (5 bases). Germline CDR1 reads LGHNA; CDR2 reads YSLEER. Trimming cost V 0 bases and J 2 bases, with 8 bases left between them. The CDR3 is 15 residues long. CDR3 sequence (DNA): TGCGCCAGCAGCCAAGACTTGGGGGGCAATCAGCCCCAGCATTTT. Residues: CASSQDLGGNQPQHF.

This clone has a single count. The chain couples TRBV18 to TRBJ2-7; 7 bases match TRBD1. The J segment lost 0 bases and the V segment lost 3 bases, leaving 8 bases of the junction unmatched. CDR3 size: 16 residues. The germline CDR1 and CDR2 sequences are KGHSH and LQKENI. The CDR3 is CASSPVGTDISYEQYF. The CDR3 DNA follows: TGTGCCAGCTCACCTGTCGGGACAGATATCTCCTACGAGCAGTACTTC.

The chain couples TRBV4-3 to TRBJ1-4, with 9 bases fitting TRBD1. The CDR3 spans 12 residues. CDR1 is LGHNA and CDR2 is YSLEER in the germline V gene. Trimming cost V 5 bases and J 10 bases; bases outside gene matches: 2. CDR3 loop: CASSLGQGKLFF. DNA of the CDR3: TGCGCCAGCAGCTTGGGACAGGGAAAACTGTTTTTT.

The chain is built from TRBV4-2 and TRBJ2-2; D not resolved. Germline V gene lookup returns CDR1 LGHNA and CDR2 YNFKEQ. The CDR3 extends over 12 amino acids. V was trimmed by 1 base and J by 7 bases, leaving 4 bases between them. The CDR3 DNA reads TGTGCCAGCAGCCAAGGATTCGGGGAGCTGTTTTTT. It translates to CASSQGFGELFF.

The rearrangement uses TRBV2 and TRBJ2-5; D might be TRBD1 (6 bases). Germline V gives CDR1 SNHLY, CDR2 FYNNEI. This CDR3 has 17 amino acids. Trimming shortened V by 2 bases and J by 3 bases, and 19 bases separated the two germline ends. The CDR3 bases are TGTGCCAGCAGTGAACCGTCCCGGGACATTACTGAAGAGACCCAGTACTTC. Its protein is CASSEPSRDITEETQYF.

This sequence joins TRBV9 and TRBJ2-3; either TRBD1 or TRBD2 may supply D (7 bases each). The germline CDR1 and CDR2 sequences are SGDLS and YYNGEE. V was pared by 0 bases and J by 6 bases, with 11 bases between. This CDR3 has 14 residues. CDR3 sequence: CASSVVQGGDTQYF. In nucleotides, the CDR3 is TGTGCCAGCAGCGTAGTCCAGGGGGGGGATACGCAGTATTTT.

The genes are TRBV30 and TRBJ2-3; 7 nucleotides match TRBD1. V shed 2 bases and J 4 bases; nucleotides not matched to a gene: 3. The CDR3 extends over 13 amino acids. Germline values: CDR1 GTSNPN, CDR2 SVGIG (reference sequence). CDR3 loop: CAWSRQGADTQYF. CDR3 DNA: TGTGCCTGGAGTAGGCAGGGGGCAGATACGCAGTATTTT. The full variable domain, rest sourced from reference TRBV30 and TRBJ2-3, is SQTIHQWPATLVQPVGSPLSLECTVEGTSNPNLYWYRQAAGRGLQLLFYSVGIGQISSEVPQNLSASRPQDRQFILSSKKLLLSDSGFYLCAWSRQGADTQYFGPGTRLTVL.

The CDR3, as DNA: TGTGCCAGCAGCTTAGCCCCTCTCGAGCAGTACTTC. It yields the protein CASSLAPLEQYF. This chain uses TRBV7-2 with TRBJ2-7; D is unclear. The CDR3 has 12 amino acids. Between the trimmed V and J ends, which lost 0 bases and 6 bases, there was a span of 6 bases. Germline V CDR1 and CDR2: SGHTA, FQGNSA.

This sequence joins TRBV19 and TRBJ1-2, with a tentative D call TRBD1 (5 bases). Germline CDR1 and CDR2: LNHDA and SQIVND (reference sequence). Between the trimmed V and J ends, which lost 5 bases and 0 bases, there was a span of 10 bases. The CDR3 covers 14 residues. For the CDR3, the DNA is TGTGCCAGTAGTGACCAGGGCTCTAACTATGGCTACACCTTC. Amino acid sequence: CASSDQGSNYGYTF.

V gene TRBV6-5 combines with J gene TRBJ1-6, with no clear D. The germline CDR1 and CDR2 sequences are MNHEY and SVGAGI. The CDR3 contains 12 residues. Trimming stripped 8 bases from V and 9 bases from J, with 11 bases between. Here the CDR3 reads CASGEGSSPLHF. The CDR3 coding sequence is TGTGCCAGCGGGGAGGGTAGTTCACCCCTCCACTTT.